Detailed here is one T cell receptor (beta chain). Its matching antigen is unknown. This specimen comes from a study of T cell responses to AZD1222 COVID-19 vaccine. Assay used: immunoSEQ multiplex PCR; TCRdb lists only in-frame clones, some missing. This sample yields around 75,000 clones, of which approximately 85% are seen a single time; about 12% belongs to the top ten. CDR3 length: 13 amino acids. V lost 8 bases to trimming and J lost 4 bases; unmatched junction nucleotides: 10. Germline V gene sequence: CDR1 GTSNPN, CDR2 SVGIG (reference sequence). Overall study results and limits: Most donors were white British, females outnumbered males, and clonal diversity was possibly underestimated. Repertoires were obtained solely post-peak T cell response.

The clonotype was recovered from an adult in good health. The chain combines TRBV30 with TRBJ1-2; 7 bases match TRBD1. The input for sequencing was peripheral blood, taken on day 0 of AZD1222 vaccination. In DNA form, the CDR3 reads TGTGCCCGCGACAGGGAAGGGAGCTATGGCTACACCTTC. The encoded protein is CARDREGSYGYTF.